One sample yielded the 31 T cell receptor beta chains listed below, sequenced in a study of T cells in Graves' hyperthyroidism and ophthalmopathy. The source material, RNA transcripts, was used to amplify TCR beta CDR3 regions. Carried out on the TCR CDR3, a first-round RT-PCR used the HTBI primer set. TCRdb independently ran MiXCR on the multiplex PCR reads; one entry per CDR3 protein. Of around 620,000 distinct CDR3 sequences listed, around 46% were seen once; the top ten hold roughly 20%. The sample taken for sequencing was peripheral blood or thyroid tissue (not recorded which). Receptor source: an adult woman with Graves' disease, either hyperthyroidism or ophthalmopathy (not recorded which).

For this clonotype: With a much larger clone just one base away, this may be a read error. The V and J genes are TRBV20-1 and TRBJ2-2, with a tentative D call TRBD2 (5 bases). Germline assignment: CDR1 DFQATT and CDR2 SNEGSKA (reference sequence). CDR3 length: 15 amino acids. The CDR3 bases are TGCAGTGCTAGAGATTATCGGTTAAACACCGGGGAGCTGGTTTTT. Its translation is CSARDYRLNTGELVF.

In its sample, this clonotype was seen a few times. The CDR3 spells CASSDRGITDTQYF. The CDR3 nucleotides read TGTGCCAGCAGTGACAGGGGCATCACAGATACGCAGTATTTT. The chain carries TRBV2 and TRBJ2-3; maybe TRBD1 (6 bases). V was trimmed by 3 bases and J by 2 bases, leaving 9 bases between them. Germline V gene sequence: CDR1 SNHLY, CDR2 FYNNEI. The CDR3 sequence is 14 residues long.

This clonotype was counted at least ten times. The V and J genes are TRBV10-2 and TRBJ1-5; tentative D call: TRBD1 (6 bases). Trimming took off 4 bases at V and 6 bases at J, with 22 bases between the two ends. The CDR3 is 17 amino acids. Germline CDR1 and CDR2: WSHSY and SAAADI. In DNA form, the CDR3 reads TGCGCCAGCAGTGGTTATCCGGGGGCGAGGCTCACTCAGCCCCAGCATTTT. Translation gives CASSGYPGARLTQPQHF.

This rearrangement joins TRBV20-1 to TRBJ1-4; a possible D gene is TRBD1 (5 bases). The ends were cut back, 7 bases at V and 15 bases at J, with 24 bases in the middle. Germline loops: CDR1 DFQATT, CDR2 SNEGSKA (reference sequence). CDR3 length: 13 residues. The DNA for the CDR3 is TGCAGTGTAGACCGGGACGTAGGTGATCATGTGTTTTTT. Its protein is CSVDRDVGDHVFF.

Regarding this clonotype: Germline is not matched at one junction end, which may reflect a read error. The rearrangement joins TRBV10-2 to TRBJ2-5; 10 bases agree with TRBD2. This CDR3 contains 14 residues. Germline loops: CDR1 WSHSY, CDR2 SAAADI. The CDR3 region is CASSLRTSGETQYF. DNA of the CDR3: TGTGCCAGCAGCTTACGGACTAGCGGAGAGACCCAGTACTTC.

This clonotype appeared once. This chain uses TRBV2 with TRBJ1-1, with TRBD1 matching 9 bases. The CDR3 runs to 15 residues. Germline values: CDR1 SNHLY, CDR2 FYNNEI. J gave up 3 bases and V 4 bases, and 6 bases lay outside the gene matches. CDR3 region: CASSVTGGGYTEAFF. The CDR3 bases are TGTGCCAGCAGTGTAACAGGGGGCGGATACACTGAAGCTTTCTTT.

At least ten counts were recorded for this clonotype. The rearrangement links TRBV19 to TRBJ1-2; weak D call: TRBD1 (5 bases). V lost 6 bases and J 4 bases, leaving 12 bases between the germline ends. This CDR3 is 13 amino acids long. Germline CDR1 is LNHDA and CDR2 is SQIVND (reference sequence). The CDR3 nucleotides read TGTGCCAGTAGCGGGACGGCGCCCTATGGCTACACCTTC. It translates to CASSGTAPYGYTF.

This chain joins TRBV2 and TRBJ2-7; TRBD1 aligns across 7 bases. This CDR3 has 14 residues. Germline-derived CDR1 and CDR2 are SNHLY and FYNNEI. V lost 4 bases to trimming and J lost 4 bases; unmatched junction nucleotides: 7. CDR3 protein: CASSVVGTAYEQYF. DNA of the CDR3: TGTGCCAGCAGTGTGGTAGGGACAGCTTACGAGCAGTACTTC.

Remarks on this clonotype: Possible read error: a much larger clone is one base away. CDR3 coding DNA: TGTGCCAGCAGTGGCGGGACAGAAGGTATCTATGGCTACACCTTC. It translates to CASSGGTEGIYGYTF. This sequence joins TRBV2 and TRBJ1-2, with 7 bases fitting TRBD1. The CDR3 runs 15 residues. The J segment lost 4 bases and the V segment lost 4 bases, leaving 9 bases of the junction unmatched. Germline assignment: CDR1 SNHLY and CDR2 FYNNEI.

V is TRBV20-1 and J is TRBJ2-7, with D unclear. The CDR3 covers 13 residues. Germline V gives CDR1 DFQATT, CDR2 SNEGSKA (reference sequence). V dropped 0 bases and J dropped 3 bases, with 9 bases sitting between them. CDR3 bases: TGCAGTGCTAGAGATCGGATGGGCTACGAGCAGTACTTC. Translation: CSARDRMGYEQYF.

Note on this clonotype: An end of the junction differs from the germline gene, which may be a read error. V gene TRBV5-1 combines with J gene TRBJ1-2, with D maybe TRBD1 (6 bases). Germline V gives CDR1 SGHRS, CDR2 YFSETQ. The CDR3 sequence is 13 residues long. The CDR3 DNA sequence: TGTGCCAGCAGCTTAGGAGGCAGGGGTGGCTACACCTTC. Protein: CASSLGGRGGYTF.

This clonotype was found a few times. The V gene is TRBV25-1, the J gene TRBJ2-1; D is perhaps TRBD2 (6 bases). Trimming stripped 5 bases from V and 7 bases from J, with 18 bases between. From germline, CDR1 is MGHDK and CDR2 SYGVNS. The CDR3 loop spans 15 amino acids. In DNA, the CDR3 is TGTGCCAGCAGTACCCCGGGACTCCGATGGAATGAGCAGTTCTTC. Translating it yields CASSTPGLRWNEQFF.

This clonotype was seen many times. The genes are TRBV7-8 and TRBJ1-5, with unresolved D. The germline V gene encodes CDR1 SGHVS and CDR2 FQNEAQ. The CDR3 extends over 15 amino acids. V was cut by 1 base and J by 4 bases, with 11 bases left in between. CDR3 bases: TGTGCCAGCAGCTTAGGGGCAGCCCTAAATCAGCCCCAGCATTTT. This codes for CASSLGAALNQPQHF.

This clonotype was detected many times. The chain is built from TRBV7-9 and TRBJ2-5, with D unclear. Germline V gene lookup returns CDR1 SEHNR and CDR2 FQNEAQ (reference sequence). The CDR3 is 10 residues long. Deletions cut 11 bases from V and 5 bases from J, with 9 bases between. Written as DNA, the CDR3 is TGTGCCGGCGAAGGGGAGACCCAGTACTTC. It is translated as CAGEGETQYF.

The chain uses TRBV29-1 and TRBJ2-7; D perhaps matches TRBD1 (5 bases). CDR3 size: 14 residues. Per germline, CDR1 SQVTM and CDR2 ANQGSEA. Deletions cut 3 bases from V and 2 bases from J, with 14 bases between. CDR3 in DNA: TGCAGCGTTGACGACAGCCGCGACCCCTACGAGCAGTACTTC. As protein: CSVDDSRDPYEQYF.

In this sample, this clonotype turned up many times. This chain uses TRBV28 with TRBJ1-6; tentatively, D is TRBD1 (5 bases). Trimming took 6 bases from V and 9 from J, leaving 18 bases between them. The CDR3 has 15 amino acids. Per the germline V gene, CDR1 is MDHEN and CDR2 is SYDVKM. The CDR3 DNA reads TGTGCCAGCAGCTCCCCCTACATAGGGGCTTCACCCCTCCACTTT. Protein: CASSSPYIGASPLHF.

This chain uses TRBV28 with TRBJ2-7; D gene ambiguous. The V and J ends lost 8 bases and 5 bases respectively, with 19 bases between them. This CDR3 is 14 amino acids long. Germline V gene data show CDR1 as MDHEN and CDR2 as SYDVKM. The CDR3 sequence: CASQAETLVHEQYF. In DNA form, the CDR3 reads TGTGCCAGCCAAGCAGAGACCTTAGTCCACGAGCAGTACTTC.

This clonotype was seen at least ten times. The rearrangement joins TRBV4-1 to TRBJ1-5; D unclear. Deletions cut 0 bases from V and 7 bases from J, with 16 bases between. Germline V gene sequence: CDR1 MGHRA, CDR2 YSYEKL. The CDR3 runs to 16 residues. The DNA for the CDR3 is TGCGCCAGCAGCCAAGATCCAACGGGCAGACGGCAGCCCCAGCATTTT. This translates into CASSQDPTGRRQPQHF.

The rearrangement joins TRBV11-2 to TRBJ1-1; no clear D. Germline assignment: CDR1 SGHAT and CDR2 FQNNGV. This CDR3 comprises 13 residues. V lost 0 bases and J 6 bases, leaving 8 bases between the germline ends. The CDR3, as DNA: TGTGCCAGCAGCTTAGATTTGTTCTCTGAAGCTTTCTTT. This translates into CASSLDLFSEAFF.

This clonotype showed up just a few times. This CDR3 reads CASSVLADNEQFF. The CDR3 DNA reads as TGTGCCAGCAGCGTCTTGGCCGACAATGAGCAGTTCTTC. The chain recombines TRBV7-3 with TRBJ2-1; D uncertain. This CDR3 has 13 amino acids. V dropped 5 bases and J dropped 5 bases, with 10 bases sitting between them. CDR1 and CDR2 from the germline V gene are SGHTA and FQGTGA.

This clonotype was recorded at least ten times. This chain uses TRBV9 with TRBJ1-5; tentative D call: TRBD1 (6 bases). The V and J ends lost 4 bases and 6 bases respectively, with 14 bases between them. The germline gives CDR1 SGDLS, CDR2 YYNGEE. The CDR3 has 14 amino acids. The CDR3 sequence: CASSPTGYSQPQHF. The DNA of the CDR3 is TGTGCCAGCAGCCCTACAGGGTATAGTCAGCCCCAGCATTTT.

This chain uses TRBV28 with TRBJ2-7, with a tentative D call TRBD2 (5 bases). The CDR3 loop spans 13 amino acids. Per germline, CDR1 MDHEN and CDR2 SYDVKM. Trimming took 5 bases from V and 3 from J, leaving 11 bases between them. The CDR3 reads CASSEGSFYEQYF. CDR3 coding DNA: TGTGCCAGCAGTGAGGGCTCCTTCTACGAGCAGTACTTC.

The rearrangement joins TRBV7-2 to TRBJ1-4; TRBD1 agrees at 10 bases. Per germline, CDR1 SGHTA and CDR2 FQGNSA. After removal of 3 bases from V and 5 bases from J, the junction contained 3 bases not matched to a gene. This CDR3 has 15 residues. CDR3 DNA sequence: TGTGCCAGCAGCTTCGACAGGGGGCAGAATGAAAAACTGTTTTTT. Its translation is CASSFDRGQNEKLFF.

This clonotype was observed at least ten times. The V gene is TRBV6-2 or TRBV6-3, the J gene TRBJ2-2; D may be TRBD2 (5 bases). CDR3 length equals 13 residues. Germline V gene lookup returns CDR1 MNHEY and CDR2 SVGEGT. Trimming took 5 bases from V and 5 from J, leaving 9 bases between them. The CDR3 coding sequence is TGTGCCAGCAGTGTGAGGGAGACCGGGGAGCTGTTTTTT. Protein product: CASSVRETGELFF.

As DNA, the CDR3 is TGTGCCAGCAGTGCGACTGGACTAGCGGGAGCCGCTAACACCGGGGAGCTGTTTTTT. It translates to CASSATGLAGAANTGELFF. V and J are TRBV28 and TRBJ2-2; 13 bases line up with TRBD2. The CDR3 is 19 amino acids. V gave up 5 bases and J gave up 2 bases; unmatched junction bases: 11. Germline lookup yields CDR1 MDHEN and CDR2 SYDVKM.

In this sample, this clonotype turned up many times. CDR3 loop: CASSVAGNTIYF. CDR3 nucleotide sequence: TGTGCCAGCAGCGTAGCGGGAAACACCATATATTTT. The chain links TRBV9 to TRBJ1-3; D not certain. Germline CDR1 reads SGDLS; CDR2 reads YYNGEE. V lost 0 bases and J lost 4, with 2 bases in between. The CDR3 extends over 12 amino acids.

The V and J genes are TRBV20-1 and TRBJ2-7; 14 nucleotides line up with TRBD2. The CDR3 covers 14 residues. The V segment lost 6 bases and the J segment 0 bases; nucleotides outside the gene matches: 1. Germline-derived CDR1 and CDR2 are DFQATT and SNEGSKA (reference sequence). CDR3 protein: CSAGTSGGSYEQYF. The CDR3 nucleotides read TGCAGTGCAGGGACTAGCGGGGGCTCCTACGAGCAGTACTTC.

This chain links TRBV7-2 with TRBJ2-5, with 9 bases lining up with TRBD2. V lost 1 base to trimming and J lost 5 bases; unmatched junction nucleotides: 5. This CDR3 contains 15 residues. CDR1 is SGHTA and CDR2 is FQGNSA in the germline V gene. CDR3 DNA: TGTGCCAGCAGCTTAGATGCGGGAGGGTTCGAGACCCAGTACTTC. Amino acids: CASSLDAGGFETQYF.

In its sample, this clonotype was seen once. The rearrangement links TRBV11-1 to TRBJ2-7; 7 nucleotides agree with TRBD2. The CDR3 runs 14 residues. Germline V gene lookup returns CDR1 SGHAT and CDR2 FQDESV (reference sequence). Germline trimming cut 5 bases from V and 4 bases from J; bases unmatched to any gene: 8. The DNA of the CDR3 is TGTGCCAGCAGCCGAAGCGGGGAGTTGTACGAGCAGTACTTC. As protein: CASSRSGELYEQYF.

This clonotype was found many times. The rearrangement joins TRBV6-4 to TRBJ1-2; possible D gene TRBD1, 6 bases. CDR3 length: 13 amino acids. Trimming took 8 bases from V and 5 from J, leaving 15 bases between them. The germline CDR1 and CDR2 sequences are MRHNA and SNTAGT. The CDR3 loop is CASSPGAEYGYTF. The CDR3 DNA reads as TGTGCCAGCTCTCCAGGGGCCGAGTATGGCTACACCTTC.

The table lists this clonotype with many counts. This chain connects TRBV20-1 to TRBJ1-5; D might be TRBD1 (6 bases). This CDR3 spans 13 amino acids. The V and J ends lost 5 bases and 7 bases respectively, with 15 bases between them. Germline lookup yields CDR1 DFQATT and CDR2 SNEGSKA (reference sequence). CDR3 DNA: TGCAGTGCTCTCGACAGGACGGGCCAGCCCCAGCATTTT. Translation gives CSALDRTGQPQHF.